This T cell receptor beta chain was identified in a study of long-term antiretroviral therapy in people with HIV. Study-wide results and limits: Sampling of blood ran from the mid-2000s to the late 2010s, and older ART regimens were possibly in use. Information on adherence, resistance and therapy changes was unavailable. Within the repertoire, clones expanded before ART were dominant at all time points. CDR3 lengths in HIV samples spanned a narrower range than controls.

Per the germline V gene, CDR1 is SEHNR and CDR2 is FQNEAQ (reference sequence). This CDR3 region has 12 residues. V lost 7 bases and J 0 bases, leaving 6 bases between the germline ends. A note on this clone: Its target is not known.

At survey level, the immunoSEQ assay was run in its v3.0 version. Here immunoSEQ multiplex PCR was the method, and the copy in TCRdb shows in-frame clones only, minus some. The sample holds 20,000 to 25,000 clones, roughly 84% seen once. Sequences were derived from unsorted PBMCs, sampled 1.3 years after starting antiretroviral therapy. This chain connects TRBV7-9 to TRBJ2-5; D is unclear. The origin of this receptor is a man aged 55 to 70 with HIV. CDR3 DNA sequence: TGTGCCAGCACCCCATACCAAGAGACCCAGTACTTC. The encoded protein is CASTPYQETQYF.